These 8 T cell receptor beta chains were sequenced from one sample in a study of blood T cell repertoires in COVID-19. Sequencing was performed with immunoSEQ multiplex PCR; in TCRdb, only in-frame clones are kept and a portion is missing. Seen here are about 260,000 clones, approximately 92% observed once, and the top ten hold approximately 2.6%. The sample taken for sequencing was peripheral blood. All receptors come from a person aged 18-35 years with COVID-19, enrolled during active disease.

The V and J genes are TRBV9 and TRBJ2-1; D remains unclear. There are 13 residues in the CDR3. Germline lookup yields CDR1 SGDLS and CDR2 YYNGEE. Between the trimmed V and J ends, which lost 7 bases and 7 bases, there was a span of 15 bases. In DNA, the CDR3 is TGTGCCAGCGGTCCAAACAGCTGGAATGAGCAGTTCTTC. This codes for CASGPNSWNEQFF.

A remark on this clone: This specimen includes other DNA sequences encoding the same CDR3. The gene calls are TRBV5-1 and TRBJ2-1, with TRBD2 matching 11 bases. V shed 0 bases and J 5 bases; nucleotides not matched to a gene: 1. The CDR3 has 15 amino acids. The germline V gene encodes CDR1 SGHRS and CDR2 YFSETQ. The CDR3 nucleotides read TGCGCCAGCAGCTTGGTACTAGCGGGGGACAATGAGCAGTTCTTC. This translates into CASSLVLAGDNEQFF.

This rearrangement joins TRBV24-1 to TRBJ2-2; 9 bases map to TRBD2. V lost 9 bases and J lost 3; bases outside the gene matches: 7. Germline V gene sequence: CDR1 KGHDR, CDR2 SFDVKD. The CDR3 spans 15 residues. As DNA, the CDR3 is TGTGCCACCTCGATAGCGGGAGTTGACACCGGGGAGCTGTTTTTT. Amino acid sequence: CATSIAGVDTGELFF.

This chain joins TRBV6-6 and TRBJ1-2, with TRBD1 matching 8 bases. With V trimmed by 6 bases and J by 4 bases, 7 bases remained unmatched. Looked up from germline, CDR1 is MNHNY and CDR2 is SVGAGI (reference sequence). The CDR3 consists of 14 residues. The CDR3 DNA reads TGTGCCAGCAGCTCCAGACAGGGGAGCTATGGCTACACCTTC. It codes for CASSSRQGSYGYTF.

V and J are TRBV3-1 (or the pseudogene TRBV3-2) and TRBJ2-7; the D gene is possibly TRBD2 (5 bases). The CDR3 has 15 amino acids. Germline loops: CDR1 LGHDT, CDR2 YNNKEL (reference sequence). V shed 0 bases and J shed 3 bases, with 12 bases lying between them. The CDR3 bases are TGTGCCAGCAGCCAAGAGAGGGCTGCTTACTACGAGCAGTACTTC. This translates into CASSQERAAYYEQYF.

The chain joins TRBV19 to TRBJ2-1; TRBD2 matches 7 bases. The CDR3 is made up of 15 amino acids. Germline lookup yields CDR1 LNHDA and CDR2 SQIVND (reference sequence). J gave up 4 bases and V 6 bases, and 9 bases lay outside the gene matches. CDR3 residues: CASRGVGGLYNEQFF. The CDR3 DNA reads TGTGCCAGTAGAGGGGTCGGGGGGTTATACAATGAGCAGTTCTTC.

This sequence joins TRBV7-9 and TRBJ2-7; 9 positions agree with TRBD2. From germline, CDR1 is SEHNR and CDR2 FQNEAQ (reference sequence). The CDR3 consists of 16 residues. V gave up 5 bases and J gave up 1 base; unmatched junction bases: 9. The CDR3 DNA follows: TGTGCCAGCAGCCCAAGTCGAGCGGGAGGATCCTACGAGCAGTACTTC. This gives the protein CASSPSRAGGSYEQYF.

The rearrangement uses TRBV6-5 and TRBJ1-2; D is possibly TRBD1 (6 bases). Germline V gene lookup returns CDR1 MNHEY and CDR2 SVGAGI. This CDR3 spans 15 amino acids. Trimming stripped 2 bases from V and 4 bases from J, with 14 bases between. Here the CDR3 DNA reads TGTGCCAGCAGTTACGATCTACAGGGTGTCTATGGCTACACCTTC. Its protein product is CASSYDLQGVYGYTF.